These 32 T cell receptor beta chains share one sample of origin, sequenced in a study of blood T cell repertoires in COVID-19. Here immunoSEQ multiplex PCR was the method, and the copy in TCRdb shows in-frame clones only, minus some. The data show a few hundred thousand clones, around 80% seen once. The sequencing sample was made of PBMCs or T cells enriched from blood (not recorded which). These receptors were taken from a man in his forties or fifties who had recovered from COVID-19.

The chain is built from TRBV19 and TRBJ1-3, with 7 bases aligning to TRBD1. In germline, CDR1 is LNHDA, CDR2 SQIVND (reference sequence). With 5 bases clipped from V and 10 bases from J, the junction kept 14 bases outside the gene matches. The CDR3 totals 15 residues. The CDR3 sequence: CASSVTGARRPTIYF. The CDR3 nucleotides are TGTGCCAGTAGTGTTACAGGGGCCCGTCGTCCGACCATATATTTT.

This clone has a single count. This sequence joins TRBV5-4 and TRBJ2-1; 7 bases align to TRBD2. The V segment lost 4 bases and the J segment 1 base; nucleotides outside the gene matches: 5. This CDR3 is 15 amino acids long. Germline V lookup: CDR1 SGHNT, CDR2 YYREEE (reference sequence). The CDR3 protein is CASSGSSGSYNEQFF. The CDR3 nucleotides are TGTGCCAGCAGCGGATCTAGCGGTTCCTACAATGAGCAGTTCTTC.

The V call is TRBV5-6, the J call TRBJ1-5; D perhaps matches TRBD1 (6 bases). This CDR3 contains 15 residues. The germline V and J ends were trimmed by 3 bases and 5 bases, with 15 bases remaining between them. Germline V CDR1 and CDR2: SGHDT, YYEEEE. The CDR3 spells CASSSWGGLDQPQHF. CDR3 coding DNA: TGTGCCAGCAGCTCCTGGGGGGGGCTGGATCAGCCCCAGCATTTT.

V is TRBV2 and J is TRBJ2-6; tentatively, D is TRBD1 (5 bases). V lost 0 bases and J 1 base, leaving 10 bases between the germline ends. CDR1 SNHLY and CDR2 FYNNEI come from the germline V gene. This CDR3 contains 17 residues. In DNA, the CDR3 is TGTGCCAGCAGTGAAGCGGTAGGGGCATCTGGGGCCAACGTCCTGACTTTC. Amino acid sequence: CASSEAVGASGANVLTF.

This clone occurred once. The chain links TRBV27 to TRBJ2-7; possible D gene TRBD2, 6 bases. This CDR3 contains 15 residues. The V and J ends lost 5 bases and 3 bases respectively, with 17 bases between them. Per the germline V gene, CDR1 is MNHEY and CDR2 is SMNVEV (reference sequence). The chain's CDR3 is CASSPRFLGGYEQYF. In DNA form, the CDR3 reads TGTGCCAGCAGTCCACGTTTCCTGGGAGGCTACGAGCAGTACTTC.

The chain employs TRBV6-1 and TRBJ1-1; maybe TRBD1 (6 bases). The V end was cut by 1 base, the J end by 7 bases, with 16 bases between. The CDR3 totals 15 residues. Germline-derived CDR1 and CDR2 are MNHNS and SASEGT. CDR3 DNA sequence: TGTGCCAGCAGTGAAGGATTCAGGGGAGGGGGTGAAGCTTTCTTT. Translation gives CASSEGFRGGGEAFF.

V and J are TRBV9 and TRBJ2-3, with TRBD2 matching over 9 bases. CDR3 length: 14 amino acids. Germline trimming cut 3 bases from V and 1 base from J; bases unmatched to any gene: 0. The germline gives CDR1 SGDLS, CDR2 YYNGEE. For the CDR3, the DNA is TGTGCCAGCAGCGAGCGGGGGGGCACAGATACGCAGTATTTT. Protein sequence: CASSERGGTDTQYF.

The rearrangement joins TRBV6-5 to TRBJ1-3, with a tentative D call TRBD1 (6 bases). With 6 bases removed from V and 1 base from J, the gap between germline ends came to 10 bases. Per the germline V gene, CDR1 is MNHEY and CDR2 is SVGAGI. This CDR3 comprises 14 residues. CDR3: CASSTQGSGNTIYF. In DNA form, the CDR3 reads TGTGCCAGCAGCACTCAGGGGTCTGGAAACACCATATATTTT.

This sequence joins TRBV2 and TRBJ2-5; D is perhaps TRBD2 (5 bases). The CDR3 totals 13 residues. In germline, CDR1 is SNHLY, CDR2 FYNNEI. The V and J ends lost 4 bases and 7 bases respectively, with 13 bases between them. CDR3 bases: TGTGCCAGCAGTGCAGCTAGCATGGGGACCCAGTACTTC. Amino acids: CASSAASMGTQYF.

The J gene is TRBJ2-2, the V gene TRBV5-1; 7 bases are a match to TRBD2. Trimming cost V 3 bases and J 5 bases; bases outside gene matches: 4. Germline lookup yields CDR1 SGHRS and CDR2 YFSETQ. This CDR3 contains 14 residues. CDR3 protein: CASSWAGETGELFF. CDR3 DNA: TGCGCCAGCAGCTGGGCGGGGGAAACCGGGGAGCTGTTTTTT.

V usage is TRBV14 and J usage is TRBJ2-2; D perhaps matches TRBD2 (5 bases). V shed 5 bases and J shed 3 bases, with 19 bases lying between them. Germline V gives CDR1 SGHDN, CDR2 FVKESK. This CDR3 has 17 amino acids. As DNA, the CDR3 is TGTGCCAGCAGCGCTGGACGCCCCGACTACTACACCGGGGAGCTGTTTTTT. Translation gives CASSAGRPDYYTGELFF.

This sequence joins TRBV11-1 and TRBJ2-1, with D possibly matching TRBD1 (6 bases). The V end lost 5 bases, the J end lost 3 bases, and 14 bases lay between the germline ends. This CDR3 contains 15 residues. Germline CDR1 reads SGHAT; CDR2 reads FQDESV (reference sequence). The CDR3 spells CASSLQGPVYNEQFF. CDR3 nucleotides: TGTGCCAGCAGCCTACAGGGACCGGTCTACAATGAGCAGTTCTTC.

The V gene is TRBV7-6, the J gene TRBJ1-4; TRBD1 might be the D (5 bases). With 7 bases removed from V and 4 bases from J, the gap between germline ends came to 13 bases. This CDR3 spans 14 amino acids. Per germline, CDR1 SGHVS and CDR2 FNYEAQ. The CDR3, as DNA: TGTGCCAGCACCGCCGTGGGGGGTAATGAAAAACTGTTTTTT. Protein sequence: CASTAVGGNEKLFF.

The chain couples TRBV2 to TRBJ2-2; TRBD1 is a possible D gene (5 bases). Germline CDR1 is SNHLY and CDR2 is FYNNEI. This CDR3 has 15 amino acids. V was shortened by 8 bases and J by 1 base, with 14 bases between the two germline ends. CDR3 bases: TGTGCCAGCCGCCACGATGGACAGAACACCGGGGAGCTGTTTTTT. Encoded protein: CASRHDGQNTGELFF.

The chain uses TRBV29-1 and TRBJ1-4, with 9 bases aligning to TRBD1. Germline CDR1 reads SQVTM; CDR2 reads ANQGSEA. This CDR3 spans 14 amino acids. The V segment lost 5 bases and the J segment 6 bases; nucleotides outside the gene matches: 7. CDR3 loop: CSVNLDRGYEKLFF. In nucleotides, the CDR3 is TGCAGCGTTAACTTGGACAGGGGATATGAAAAACTGTTTTTT.

The rearrangement joins TRBV28 to TRBJ2-5; 7 bases match TRBD2. Germline V gene sequence: CDR1 MDHEN, CDR2 SYDVKM. The length of the CDR3 is 14 residues. The trim removed 7 bases at V and 5 bases at J, leaving 10 bases unmatched. The CDR3 reads CASKTAGSQETQYF. CDR3 DNA sequence: TGTGCCAGCAAGACAGCGGGATCACAGGAGACCCAGTACTTC.

The chain has TRBV7-6 and TRBJ1-5, with D possibly matching TRBD1 (5 bases). The germline V gene encodes CDR1 SGHVS and CDR2 FNYEAQ. Trimming took off 5 bases at V and 5 bases at J, with 16 bases between the two ends. The CDR3 is made up of 15 amino acids. The CDR3 protein is CASSSGGRAHQPQHF. The CDR3 coding sequence is TGTGCCAGCAGCAGTGGCGGCAGGGCCCATCAGCCCCAGCATTTT.

The chain employs TRBV5-1 and TRBJ2-6, with a tentative D call TRBD1 (7 bases). Germline-derived CDR1 and CDR2 are SGHRS and YFSETQ. This CDR3 contains 18 residues. Trimming pared 1 base from V and 7 bases from J, leaving 21 bases between. The CDR3 bases are TGCGCCAGCAGCTTGCTTGCAGGGGGGCCTTTTTCTGCCAACGTCCTGACTTTC. Translating gives CASSLLAGGPFSANVLTF.

This rearrangement joins TRBV28 to TRBJ1-5, with D possibly being TRBD1 (5 bases). The germline V gene has CDR1 MDHEN and CDR2 SYDVKM. Trimming took 1 base from V and 4 from J, leaving 26 bases between them. This CDR3 has 20 amino acids. CDR3 sequence (DNA): TGTGCCAGCAGTTTATCCCAATACCTCGACAGTCGCTTGGGGAATCAGCCCCAGCATTTT. Amino acid sequence: CASSLSQYLDSRLGNQPQHF. The entire variable domain, with the rest obtained from reference TRBV28 and TRBJ1-5, is as follows: DVKVTQSSRYLVKRTGEKVFLECVQDMDHENMFWYRQDPGLGLRLIYFSYDVKMKEKGDIPEGYSVSREKKERFSLILESASTNQTSMYLCASSLSQYLDSRLGNQPQHFGDGTRLSIL.

The chain couples TRBV5-1 to TRBJ2-3, with 8 bases matching TRBD1. V lost 0 bases, J lost 2 bases, and 5 bases stayed unmatched. The V gene's germline CDR1 is SGHRS and CDR2 YFSETQ. CDR3 length: 16 amino acids. The CDR3 here is CASSLAGGPLTDTQYF. In DNA, the CDR3 is TGCGCCAGCAGCTTGGCAGGGGGCCCTCTCACAGATACGCAGTATTTT.

The genes are TRBV5-1 and TRBJ2-2; tentatively, D is TRBD1 (6 bases). Germline V gives CDR1 SGHRS, CDR2 YFSETQ. V lost 4 bases to trimming and J lost 4 bases, with 11 bases between them. The CDR3 runs 14 residues. This CDR3 reads CASSVQTGTGELFF. For the CDR3, the DNA is TGCGCCAGCAGCGTCCAGACAGGCACCGGGGAGCTGTTTTTT.

About this clone itself: No conserved phenylalanine or tryptophan ends this CDR3, so it is likely a read error. It is unclear where the CDR3 begins or ends on the DNA, so no DNA is shown, and the CDR3 is as TCRdb lists it. The chain joins TRBV20-1 to TRBJ2-4; the tabulated D call, TRBD1, remains unverified against the DNA. Counting both end residues, the CDR3 totals 11 amino acids. CDR1 DFQATT and CDR2 SNEGSKA come from the germline V gene (reference sequence). The CDR3 loop reads CSAKGQFEVVV.

The V gene is TRBV12-5, the J gene TRBJ2-3; D is perhaps TRBD2 (5 bases). The CDR3 contains 13 residues. V lost 6 bases, J lost 2 bases, and 9 bases lay in between. Per the germline V gene, CDR1 is LGHNT and CDR2 is FRNRAP. CDR3 sequence: CASGYGITDTQYF. In nucleotides, the CDR3 is TGTGCTAGTGGGTACGGGATCACAGATACGCAGTATTTT.

The CDR3 here is CASSLVQGQPGANVLTF. CDR3 in DNA: TGTGCCAGCAGCTTAGTGCAGGGGCAACCTGGGGCCAACGTCCTGACTTTC. The chain joins TRBV7-2 to TRBJ2-6; TRBD1 is a possible D gene (6 bases). Trimming took 1 base from V and 2 from J, leaving 12 bases between them. CDR3 size: 17 residues. Germline V CDR1 and CDR2: SGHTA, FQGNSA.

This chain joins TRBV6-5 and TRBJ2-7; TRBD1 might be the D (5 bases). This CDR3 spans 13 amino acids. Germline CDR1 is MNHEY and CDR2 is SVGAGI. V lost 0 bases and J 7 bases, leaving 10 bases between the germline ends. The CDR3 loop reads CASSYSPGWEQYF. For the CDR3, the DNA is TGTGCCAGCAGTTACTCCCCAGGGTGGGAGCAGTACTTC.

The chain recombines TRBV28 with TRBJ1-6; D possibly corresponds to TRBD1 (5 bases). Looked up from germline, CDR1 is MDHEN and CDR2 is SYDVKM. The CDR3 totals 12 residues. CDR3 protein: CASSGNNSPLHF. The CDR3 DNA reads TGTGCTTCTTCAGGGAATAATTCACCCCTCCACTTT. The full variable domain, in which reference TRBV28 and TRBJ1-6 provide the parts outside the CDR3, is DVKVTQSSRYLVKRTGEKVFLECVQDMDHENMFWYRQDPGLGLRLIYFSYDVKMKEKGDIPEGYSVSREKKERFSLILESASTNQTSMYLCASSGNNSPLHFGNGTRLTVT.

The chain links TRBV11-3 to TRBJ1-1, with 11 bases lining up with TRBD1. This CDR3 region has 14 residues. Trimming removed 5 bases from V and 7 bases from J; junction bases left unmatched: 6. Germline lookup yields CDR1 SGHNT and CDR2 YENEEA. The CDR3 DNA reads as TGTGCCAGCAGCCAGTCGGGGACAGGGGGTGAAGCTTTCTTT. Amino acid sequence: CASSQSGTGGEAFF. The variable domain in full, with the rest retrieved from reference TRBV11-3 and TRBJ1-1, is EAGVVQSPRYKIIEKKQPVAFWCNPISGHNTLYWYLQNLGQGPELLIRYENEEAVDDSQLPKDRFSAERLKGVDSTLKIQPAELGDSAVYLCASSQSGTGGEAFFGQGTRLTVV.

This rearrangement joins TRBV13 to TRBJ1-2; D might be TRBD1 (6 bases). V dropped 4 bases and J dropped 4 bases, with 10 bases sitting between them. Germline-derived CDR1 and CDR2 are PRHDT and FYEKMQ (reference sequence). The CDR3 is 13 amino acids. For the CDR3, the DNA is TGTGCCAGCAGCTCAAGGACAGCCTATGGCTACACCTTC. Protein product: CASSSRTAYGYTF.

The chain carries TRBV28 and TRBJ1-5; 7 nucleotides agree with TRBD1. The germline V gene has CDR1 MDHEN and CDR2 SYDVKM. The CDR3 sequence is 14 residues long. V lost 6 bases, J lost 10 bases, and 12 bases stayed unmatched. CDR3 coding DNA: TGTGCCAGCAGCGGGCCCGGGACAGTAATACCCCAGCATTTT. Translating gives CASSGPGTVIPQHF.

This chain uses TRBV5-1 with TRBJ1-3, with 10 bases lining up with TRBD1. Trimming removed 4 bases from V and 3 bases from J; junction bases left unmatched: 7. Looked up from germline, CDR1 is SGHRS and CDR2 is YFSETQ. This CDR3 has 16 amino acids. The DNA of the CDR3 is TGCGCCAGCAGCACGACAGGGGGCGCCTTTGGAAACACCATATATTTT. Translating it yields CASSTTGGAFGNTIYF. The variable domain in full, completed from reference TRBV5-1 and TRBJ1-3, reads KAGVTQTPRYLIKTRGQQVTLSCSPISGHRSVSWYQQTPGQGLQFLFEYFSETQRNKGNFPGRFSGRQFSNSRSEMNVSTLELGDSALYLCASSTTGGAFGNTIYFGEGSWLTVV.

The rearrangement links TRBV20-1 to TRBJ2-5, with D tentatively TRBD2 (5 bases). CDR1 is DFQATT and CDR2 is SNEGSKA in the germline V gene (reference sequence). V lost 6 bases to trimming and J lost 5 bases, with 7 bases between them. The CDR3 extends over 10 amino acids. The CDR3 protein is CSATGETQYF. The DNA of the CDR3 is TGCAGTGCGACGGGGGAGACCCAGTACTTC.

This clone was counted between two and nine times. The chain couples TRBV11-2 to TRBJ2-2; a possible D gene is TRBD2 (5 bases). Germline V gene sequence: CDR1 SGHAT, CDR2 FQNNGV. Trimming pared 0 bases from V and 1 base from J, leaving 15 bases between. CDR3 length: 18 residues. The CDR3 region has the DNA TGTGCCAGCAGCTTAGATTTTCGTCGGAGCGGGAACACCGGGGAGCTGTTTTTT. Its translation is CASSLDFRRSGNTGELFF.